This T cell receptor beta chain was found in a study of T cells after yellow fever vaccination. Template switching with 5'RACE generated the TCR cDNA and added a universal primer site and UMIs. TCRdb re-called the 5' RACE reads through MiXCR, storing one row per CDR3 protein. The table lists about 400,000 distinct CDR3 sequences, approximately 5.7% of them singletons, with 15% in the top ten. The CDR3 is 15 amino acids. Trimming took off 2 bases at V and 4 bases at J, with 13 bases between the two ends. CDR1 is SGHRS and CDR2 is YFSETQ in the germline V gene. Whole-study findings and limits: Post-booster repertoires again held most primary-vaccination clones (roughly 95% CD4, over 80% CD8). A small proportion of clonotypes was detected in both the CD4 and CD8 compartments. Sorted repertoires could include abundant contaminating clonotypes from bulk cells.

This clonotype was recorded at least ten times. What it binds is unknown. The chain combines TRBV5-1 with TRBJ2-1, with D perhaps assigned TRBD1 or TRBD2 (6 bases each). The material sequenced was PBMCs, taken 5 days after the yellow fever booster vaccination. The clonotype comes from a man between 25 and 39 years old who received the YFV17D yellow fever vaccine. CDR3 sequence: CASSLRLGGYNEQFF. CDR3 DNA sequence: TGCGCCAGCAGCTTAAGGCTAGGGGGGTACAATGAGCAGTTCTTC.